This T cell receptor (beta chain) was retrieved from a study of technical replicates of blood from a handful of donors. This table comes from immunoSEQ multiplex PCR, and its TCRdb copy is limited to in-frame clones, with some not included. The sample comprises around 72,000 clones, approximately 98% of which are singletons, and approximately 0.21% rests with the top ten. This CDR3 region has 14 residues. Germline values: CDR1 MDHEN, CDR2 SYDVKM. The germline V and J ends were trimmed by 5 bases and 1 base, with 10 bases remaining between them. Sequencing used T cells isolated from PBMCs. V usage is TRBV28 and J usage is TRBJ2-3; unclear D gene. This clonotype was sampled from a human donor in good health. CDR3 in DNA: TGTGCCAGCAGTAGGAGCACTGGCACAGATACGCAGTATTTT. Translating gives CASSRSTGTDTQYF.